The 29 T cell receptor beta chains reported below all come from one sample, sequenced in a study of T cells in tuberculosis. The repertoire was sequenced with immunoSEQ multiplex PCR; TCRdb's copy has only in-frame clones and lacks some. The table lists approximately 46,000 clones, about 95% of them singletons, with 1.4% in the top ten. Documented time point: new active TB diagnosis, blood taken before or within 7 days of starting treatment. Material: PBMCs, obtained at tuberculosis diagnosis. These receptors came from an adult with tuberculosis.

CDR3 loop: CASSLDRSYGYTF. CDR3 coding DNA: TGTGCCAGTAGCCTGGACAGGTCCTATGGCTACACCTTC. This chain links TRBV19 with TRBJ1-2; 7 bases are a match to TRBD1. The CDR3 totals 13 residues. Germline values: CDR1 LNHDA, CDR2 SQIVND (reference sequence). V shed 6 bases, J shed 4 bases, and the junction held 5 bases outside the gene matches.

The V call is TRBV27, the J call TRBJ1-5; maybe TRBD1 (5 bases). V was clipped by 1 base and J by 2 bases, with 12 bases between them. The CDR3 is made up of 16 amino acids. Germline V lookup: CDR1 MNHEY, CDR2 SMNVEV (reference sequence). In nucleotides, the CDR3 is TGTGCCAGCAGTTTATTAGGGGCAGAAGGCAATCAGCCCCAGCATTTT. This gives the protein CASSLLGAEGNQPQHF.

V gene TRBV19 combines with J gene TRBJ2-1, with D maybe TRBD2 (5 bases). The length of the CDR3 is 14 residues. V lost 8 bases, J lost 6 bases, and 17 bases lay in between. The germline V gene has CDR1 LNHDA and CDR2 SQIVND (reference sequence). The CDR3 DNA sequence: TGTGCCAGTGCTGGGCTAGCCGCCTTCAATGAGCAGTTCTTC. The encoded protein is CASAGLAAFNEQFF.

The chain carries TRBV29-1 and TRBJ1-1; D is undetermined. The CDR3 contains 11 residues. Germline V gene data show CDR1 as SQVTM and CDR2 as ANQGSEA. V lost 3 bases to trimming and J lost 6 bases, with 8 bases between them. The CDR3 DNA reads TGCAGCGTTGACGCGGGTCCTGAAGCTTTCTTT. Its protein is CSVDAGPEAFF.

The V gene is TRBV10-3, the J gene TRBJ2-3; 9 bases map to TRBD2. The germline CDR1 and CDR2 sequences are ENHRY and SYGVKD. The J segment lost 4 bases and the V segment lost 3 bases, leaving 5 bases of the junction unmatched. CDR3 length equals 15 residues. The CDR3 protein is CAISDAGGVADTQYF. The CDR3 DNA reads as TGTGCCATCAGTGACGCGGGAGGGGTAGCAGATACGCAGTATTTT.

The chain recombines TRBV27 with TRBJ1-5; the D gene is possibly TRBD1 (6 bases). Germline values: CDR1 MNHEY, CDR2 SMNVEV (reference sequence). Trimming pared 4 bases from V and 2 bases from J, leaving 12 bases between. CDR3 size: 15 residues. CDR3 region: CASSSLPGGNQPQHF. CDR3 nucleotide sequence: TGTGCCAGCAGTTCCCTACCAGGGGGCAATCAGCCCCAGCATTTT.

This rearrangement joins TRBV19 to TRBJ1-1, with D maybe TRBD1 (5 bases). Germline CDR1 and CDR2: LNHDA and SQIVND (reference sequence). Deletions cut 5 bases from V and 0 bases from J, with 10 bases between. This CDR3 comprises 14 residues. The CDR3 protein is CASSLQVMNTEAFF. The DNA of the CDR3 is TGTGCCAGTAGTCTACAGGTTATGAACACTGAAGCTTTCTTT.

The CDR3 sequence: CASRPTGGGNYGYTF. The CDR3, as DNA: TGTGCCAGCAGACCGACAGGGGGCGGAAACTATGGCTACACCTTC. V and J are TRBV5-5 and TRBJ1-2; TRBD1 aligns across 10 bases. Germline V gene data show CDR1 as SGHKS and CDR2 as YYEKEE (reference sequence). This CDR3 has 15 amino acids. The junction had 6 bases not matched to a gene; V was cut back by 5 bases and J by 2 bases.

The V call is TRBV15, the J call TRBJ1-5; D is perhaps TRBD1 (6 bases). The CDR3 runs 17 residues. V gave up 5 bases and J gave up 0 bases, with 17 bases separating them. Looked up from germline, CDR1 is LNHNV and CDR2 is YYDKDF (reference sequence). The CDR3 protein is CATSRTIDRLSNQPQHF. CDR3 DNA: TGTGCCACCAGCCGCACTATAGACAGGCTTAGCAATCAGCCCCAGCATTTT.

The chain carries TRBV2 and TRBJ2-7, with D maybe TRBD1 (5 bases). The CDR3 totals 14 residues. Germline assignment: CDR1 SNHLY and CDR2 FYNNEI. V was cut by 11 bases and J by 2 bases, with 19 bases left in between. CDR3 protein: CAAARGLHPYEQYF. The CDR3 bases are TGTGCCGCAGCAAGGGGCCTACACCCCTACGAGCAGTACTTC. Looking up the rest from reference TRBV2 and TRBJ2-7 gives the full variable domain: EPEVTQTPSHQVTQMGQEVILRCVPISNHLYFYWYRQILGQKVEFLVSFYNNEISEKSEIFDDQFSVERPDGSNFTLKIRSTKLEDSAMYFCAAARGLHPYEQYFGPGTRLTVT.

The rearrangement links TRBV5-1 to TRBJ2-2, with 7 bases matching TRBD2. Germline trimming cut 0 bases from V and 6 bases from J; bases unmatched to any gene: 5. The CDR3 sequence is 15 residues long. The germline V gene encodes CDR1 SGHRS and CDR2 YFSETQ. CDR3 sequence (DNA): TGCGCCAGCAGCTTGGCCGGGCGGGAGTCCGGGGAGCTGTTTTTT. It is translated as CASSLAGRESGELFF.

The V call is TRBV5-1, the J call TRBJ2-3; 10 nucleotides agree with TRBD2. From germline, CDR1 is SGHRS and CDR2 YFSETQ. This CDR3 is built from 15 residues. V lost 4 bases, J lost 3 bases, and 5 bases stayed unmatched. The CDR3 nucleotides are TGCGCCAGCAGCGTATCTAGCGGGAGAACAGATACGCAGTATTTT. It codes for CASSVSSGRTDTQYF.

The genes are TRBV5-8 and TRBJ1-5, with TRBD1 as a possible D gene (6 bases). Per the germline V gene, CDR1 is SGHTS and CDR2 is YDEGEE. V shed 0 bases and J shed 5 bases, with 6 bases lying between them. CDR3 length: 13 amino acids. CDR3 protein: CASSLAGDQPQHF. The CDR3 DNA reads as TGTGCCAGCAGCTTGGCAGGGGATCAGCCCCAGCATTTT.

This clone was recorded only once. The chain couples TRBV25-1 to TRBJ2-5; perhaps TRBD1 as D (5 bases). Germline V gene lookup returns CDR1 MGHDK and CDR2 SYGVNS. V lost 3 bases to trimming and J lost 2 bases, with 10 bases between them. The CDR3 has 14 amino acids. The CDR3 spells CASSDDSFQETQYF. The CDR3 bases are TGTGCCAGCAGTGACGACAGTTTTCAAGAGACCCAGTACTTC.

In its sample, this clone was seen once. This rearrangement joins TRBV5-1 to TRBJ1-5; perhaps TRBD1 as D (6 bases). Trimming removed 0 bases from V and 2 bases from J, with 9 bases in between. CDR1 is SGHRS, CDR2 YFSETQ, per germline. The CDR3 totals 15 residues. The CDR3 loop reads CASSLVGGRNQPQHF. The CDR3 DNA sequence: TGCGCCAGCAGCTTGGTGGGGGGGCGCAATCAGCCCCAGCATTTT.

The DNA for the CDR3 is TGTGCCAGCAGTTTGGGGGGGGCCCGTAACAATGAGCAGTTCTTC. Translation: CASSLGGARNNEQFF. This rearrangement joins TRBV28 to TRBJ2-1; possibly TRBD2 for D (7 bases). The germline V and J ends were trimmed by 3 bases and 5 bases, with 14 bases remaining between them. The CDR3 covers 15 residues. Germline CDR1 MDHEN, CDR2 SYDVKM.

This chain joins TRBV5-1 and TRBJ2-2; D is unclear. The CDR3 is 15 amino acids. Germline loops: CDR1 SGHRS, CDR2 YFSETQ. V lost 3 bases, J lost 6 bases, and 15 bases lay in between. The CDR3 DNA reads TGCGCCAGCAGCTCTGGTAGTAGATTGGCCGGGGAGCTGTTTTTT. Protein sequence: CASSSGSRLAGELFF.

The chain recombines TRBV2 with TRBJ2-7; weak D call: TRBD2 (6 bases). The CDR3 sequence is 12 residues long. Germline-derived CDR1 and CDR2 are SNHLY and FYNNEI. Trimming cost V 8 bases and J 3 bases, with 11 bases left between them. This chain's CDR3 is CASRRLGYEQYF. The CDR3 coding sequence is TGTGCCAGCCGAAGACTAGGCTACGAGCAGTACTTC.

The chain carries TRBV5-6 and TRBJ2-5; TRBD2 agrees at 11 bases. The CDR3 is 17 amino acids. The J segment lost 1 base and the V segment lost 0 bases, leaving 5 bases of the junction unmatched. Germline V gives CDR1 SGHDT, CDR2 YYEEEE. The CDR3 loop reads CASSLVLAGGSQETQYF. DNA of the CDR3: TGTGCCAGCAGCTTGGTCTTAGCGGGGGGGAGCCAAGAGACCCAGTACTTC.

The chain carries TRBV15 and TRBJ2-4; TRBD2 aligns across 8 bases. Per the germline V gene, CDR1 is LNHNV and CDR2 is YYDKDF (reference sequence). Unmatched junction bases numbered 6, after V lost 0 bases and J lost 2 bases. This CDR3 spans 17 amino acids. DNA for the CDR3: TGTGCCACCAGCAGAGACGACAGCGGGAGAACCAAAAACATTCAGTACTTC. It specifies CATSRDDSGRTKNIQYF.

The chain employs TRBV5-5 and TRBJ1-2; TRBD1 matches at 7 bases. This CDR3 is 16 amino acids long. With 3 bases clipped from V and 5 bases from J, the junction kept 13 bases outside the gene matches. The germline gives CDR1 SGHKS, CDR2 YYEKEE (reference sequence). The CDR3 reads CASSSKGAYYYYGYTF. The CDR3 bases are TGTGCCAGCAGCTCGAAGGGGGCCTATTACTATTATGGCTACACCTTC.

The chain carries TRBV5-1 and TRBJ2-3; no definite D call. Germline values: CDR1 SGHRS, CDR2 YFSETQ. The CDR3 totals 15 residues. V lost 0 bases, J lost 0 bases, and 8 bases lay in between. CDR3 protein: CASSLALSSTDTQYF. DNA of the CDR3: TGCGCCAGCAGCTTGGCCCTCAGTAGCACAGATACGCAGTATTTT.

This sequence joins TRBV6-5 and TRBJ2-4; the D gene is possibly TRBD2 (7 bases). The germline V gene encodes CDR1 MNHEY and CDR2 SVGAGI. The CDR3 extends over 16 amino acids. Trimming stripped 2 bases from V and 0 bases from J, with 11 bases between. The CDR3 sequence is CASSYGGAGAKNIQYF. DNA of the CDR3: TGTGCCAGCAGTTACGGGGGGGCTGGAGCCAAAAACATTCAGTACTTC.

The CDR3 loop reads CASSRQGTGELFF. CDR3 DNA: TGTGCCAGCAGTAGACAGGGAACCGGGGAGCTGTTTTTT. The chain combines TRBV25-1 with TRBJ2-2, with 7 positions matching TRBD1. The CDR3 runs 13 residues. The ends lost 5 bases at V and 5 bases at J; junction bases unmatched: 2. Germline assignment: CDR1 MGHDK and CDR2 SYGVNS.

V gene TRBV5-6 combines with J gene TRBJ2-1; TRBD2 matches 14 bases. Germline assignment: CDR1 SGHDT and CDR2 YYEEEE. This CDR3 has 17 amino acids. The trim removed 4 bases at V and 9 bases at J, leaving 12 bases unmatched. CDR3 coding DNA: TGTGCCAGCAGCGGAACGTTCGGGACTAGCGGGAGTGGTGAGCAGTTCTTC. This gives the protein CASSGTFGTSGSGEQFF.

This chain joins TRBV25-1 and TRBJ2-1, with D perhaps TRBD2 (6 bases). The CDR3 sequence is 15 residues long. V lost 2 bases, J lost 8 bases, and 16 bases lay in between. Germline V gives CDR1 MGHDK, CDR2 SYGVNS. This chain's CDR3 is CASSEHRESSYEQFF. The CDR3 region has the DNA TGTGCCAGCAGTGAACACCGGGAGTCTTCCTATGAGCAGTTCTTC.

The V and J genes are TRBV9 and TRBJ1-1; tentatively, D is TRBD1 (6 bases). Germline V gene sequence: CDR1 SGDLS, CDR2 YYNGEE. Trimming removed 4 bases at V and 2 bases at J, with 15 bases between. The CDR3 spans 15 residues. The CDR3 DNA reads TGTGCCAGCAGCCAGATAGGACAGCCCAACACTGAAGCTTTCTTT. Protein sequence: CASSQIGQPNTEAFF.

The rearrangement links TRBV15 to TRBJ2-7; the match to TRBD2 covers 7 bases. The CDR3 runs 16 residues. The V gene's germline CDR1 is LNHNV and CDR2 YYDKDF (reference sequence). Losses at the gene ends were 0 bases for V and 5 bases for J; bases not matched to a gene: 10. The CDR3: CATSRDLGGRVNEQYF. The CDR3 nucleotides are TGTGCCACCAGCAGAGATCTTGGGGGGAGGGTCAACGAGCAGTACTTC. Full variable domain (missing parts from reference TRBV15 and TRBJ2-7): DAMVIQNPRYQVTQFGKPVTLSCSQTLNHNVMYWYQQKSSQAPKLLFHYYDKDFNNEADTPDNFQSRRPNTSFCFLDIRSPGLGDTAMYLCATSRDLGGRVNEQYFGPGTRLTVT.

This clone was recorded once. The V and J genes are TRBV5-4 and TRBJ1-1; TRBD1 aligns across 7 bases. Germline lookup yields CDR1 SGHNT and CDR2 YYREEE (reference sequence). J lost 0 bases, V lost 3 bases, and 2 bases had no gene match. The CDR3 runs to 14 residues. The DNA of the CDR3 is TGTGCCAGCAGCTGGGACAGCATGAACACTGAAGCTTTCTTT. This sequence encodes CASSWDSMNTEAFF.